The rows below give T cell receptor beta chains drawn from one sample of a study of cytomegalovirus exposure and HLA in healthy donors. Assay used: immunoSEQ multiplex PCR; TCRdb lists only in-frame clones, some missing. The data show some 36,000 clones, about 72% seen once. Sequenced material: PBMCs. The receptors here all came from a man aged 25-45 years in good health and CMV-seronegative. Each CDR3 is given without its conserved first and last residue.

j_gene	v_gene	CDR3aa
TRBJ2-7	TRBV28	ASRAGGGAYEQY
TRBJ1-2	TRBV20-1	SARGYYGYT
TRBJ1-2	TRBV28	ASSPGQDYGYT
TRBJ2-7	TRBV4-1	ASSQESVKDRGPYEQY
TRBJ2-3	TRBV5-6	ASSLGGGETGTQY
TRBJ1-4	TRBV25-1	ASSESGFLWEKLF
TRBJ1-6	TRBV28	ASSFGGINSPLH
TRBJ1-3	TRBV7-2	ASSLDVSGNTIY
TRBJ1-1	TRBV5-6	ASSFGNTEAF
TRBJ1-1	TRBV4-3	ASSQDPETLNTEAF
TRBJ1-5	TRBV6-1	ASSQGPKQGQPQH
TRBJ1-6	TRBV5-4	ASSSRTGGESPLH
TRBJ2-3	TRBV4-2	ASSQDLAGGTDTQY
TRBJ2-3	TRBV29-1	SGHKDFTDTQY
TRBJ1-3	TRBV29-1	SALSGGNTIY
TRBJ1-1	TRBV10-1	ASSESRVGNTEAF
TRBJ2-5	TRBV7-9	ASSPPAGRGPQETQY